This paragraph reports one T cell receptor beta chain. Its target is not known. The data belong to a study of cytomegalovirus exposure and HLA in healthy donors. Whole-study findings and limits: Across all donors, roughly uniform sequencing depth was an assumption of the presence/absence analyses.

This CDR3 comprises 13 residues. The germline CDR1 and CDR2 sequences are LNHNV and YYDKDF (reference sequence). V lost 5 bases, J lost 7 bases, and 14 bases lay in between. Use of 60 Vbeta and 13 Jbeta primers characterized the PCR. Libraries were prepared by immunoSEQ multiplex PCR; TCRdb keeps only in-frame clonotypes and omits some of them. In total, the table holds roughly 74,000 clones. This receptor was identified in a female donor in good health and CMV-seropositive. The sequencing input was PBMCs. The genes are TRBV15 and TRBJ2-5; D ambiguous. CDR3 DNA: TGTGCCACCAGCCCCCGAACAGATGGGACCCAGTACTTC. Translation: CATSPRTDGTQYF.